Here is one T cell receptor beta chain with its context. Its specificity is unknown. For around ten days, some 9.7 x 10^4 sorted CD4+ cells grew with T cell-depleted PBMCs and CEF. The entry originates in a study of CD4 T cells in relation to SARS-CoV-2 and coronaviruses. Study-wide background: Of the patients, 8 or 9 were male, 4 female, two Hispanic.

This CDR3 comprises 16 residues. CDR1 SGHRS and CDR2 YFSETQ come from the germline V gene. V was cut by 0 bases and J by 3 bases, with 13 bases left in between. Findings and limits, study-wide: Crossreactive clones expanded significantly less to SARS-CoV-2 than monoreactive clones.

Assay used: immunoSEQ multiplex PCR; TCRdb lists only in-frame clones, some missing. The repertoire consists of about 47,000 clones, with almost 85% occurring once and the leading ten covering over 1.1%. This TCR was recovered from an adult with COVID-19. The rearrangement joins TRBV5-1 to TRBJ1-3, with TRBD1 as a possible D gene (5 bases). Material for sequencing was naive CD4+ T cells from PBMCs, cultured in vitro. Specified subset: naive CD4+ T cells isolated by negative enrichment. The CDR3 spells CASSLGQGRGGNTIYF. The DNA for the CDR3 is TGCGCCAGCAGCTTGGGGCAGGGACGGGGTGGAAACACCATATATTTT.